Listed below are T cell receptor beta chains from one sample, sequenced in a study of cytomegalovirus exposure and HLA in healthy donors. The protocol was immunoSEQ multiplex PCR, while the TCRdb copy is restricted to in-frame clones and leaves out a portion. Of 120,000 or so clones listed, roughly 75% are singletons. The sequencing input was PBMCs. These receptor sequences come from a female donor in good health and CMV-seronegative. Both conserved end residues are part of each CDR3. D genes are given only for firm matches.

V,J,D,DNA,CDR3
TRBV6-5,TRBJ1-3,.,TGTGCCAGCAGTTACAGAAGGGGTACTGGAAACACCATATATTTT,CASSYRRGTGNTIYF
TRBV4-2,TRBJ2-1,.,TGTGCCAGCAGCCCAACCACGGGAAGTGTCAATGAGCAGTTCTTC,CASSPTTGSVNEQFF
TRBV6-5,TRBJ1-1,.,TGTGCCAGCAGTCCCGGGTCCGTTGAAGCTTTCTTT,CASSPGSVEAFF
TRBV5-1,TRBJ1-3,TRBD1,TGCGCCAGCACCGAGGACAGGGCTCCTGGAAACACCATATATTTT,CASTEDRAPGNTIYF
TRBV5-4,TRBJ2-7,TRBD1,TGTGCCAGCAGCCCCAGGGACAGCTACGAGCAGTACTTC,CASSPRDSYEQYF
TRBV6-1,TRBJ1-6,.,TGTGCCAGCAGTGGCCCGGGACAAGTTAATTCACCCCTCCACTTT,CASSGPGQVNSPLHF
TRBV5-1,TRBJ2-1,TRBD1,TGCGCCAGCAGCGGACAGGGGGCGTACAATGAGCAGTTCTTC,CASSGQGAYNEQFF
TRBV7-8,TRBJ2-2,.,TGTGCCAGCAGCTTAGGGAGGCCCCAAACTGGGGAGCTGTTTTTT,CASSLGRPQTGELFF
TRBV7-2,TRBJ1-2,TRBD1,TGTGCCAGCAGCTTAAACAGGGGTTCAATTCATGGCTACACCTTC,CASSLNRGSIHGYTF
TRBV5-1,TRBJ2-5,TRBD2,TGCGCCAGCAGCCTAAACCCAGCCGGGACTAGCGGGAATAAACAAGAGACCCAGTACTTC,CASSLNPAGTSGNKQETQYF
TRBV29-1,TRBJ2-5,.,TGCAGCGTTGGCAGGGAATACCAAGAGACCCAGTACTTC,CSVGREYQETQYF
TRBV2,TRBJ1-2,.,TGTGCCAGCGGACAGTCTGGCTACACCTTC,CASGQSGYTF
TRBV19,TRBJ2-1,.,TGTGCCAGTAGTACAACAGGGACCCCATCCTACAATGAGCAGTTCTTC,CASSTTGTPSYNEQFF
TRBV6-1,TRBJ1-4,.,TGTGCCAGCAGGGCGGGGGGGACCACTAATGAAAAACTGTTTTTT,CASRAGGTTNEKLFF
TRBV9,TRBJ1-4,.,TGTGCCAGCAGCGGCGGCACGAATGAAAAACTGTTTTTT,CASSGGTNEKLFF
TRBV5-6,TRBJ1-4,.,TGTGCCAGCAGCCTAAGACAGAACAATGAAAAACTGTTTTTT,CASSLRQNNEKLFF
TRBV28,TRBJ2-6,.,TGTGCCAGCAGGAAACAGGGCTCTGGGGCCAACGTCCTGACTTTC,CASRKQGSGANVLTF